This is a list of T cell receptor beta chains from one sample in a study of T cell responses to AZD1222 COVID-19 vaccine. Sequencing used immunoSEQ multiplex PCR; TCRdb keeps in-frame clones, though not all of them. The table records over 200,000 clones, around 94% of them present only once. The source was peripheral blood, collected 28 days after the second dose of the MenACWY control vaccine. The receptors originated from an adult who received the MenACWY meningococcal vaccine as a control. The CDR3 runs from the conserved cysteine through the conserved F or W. A D gene is named only where the DNA matches it firmly. Size values are once, few and many counts, or a class for expanded clones, and some rows have none.

.	TRBV7-8	.	TRBJ1-2	TGTGCCAGCAGCCTCGGACAGATTAACTATGGCTACACCTTC	CASSLGQINYGYTF
.	TRBV15	.	TRBJ1-2	TGTGCCACCAGCAGAGGATTCGGGACGGGAAACTATGGCTACACCTTC	CATSRGFGTGNYGYTF
.	TRBV9	.	TRBJ2-1	TGTGCCAGCAGCGTAGAGGACTACTCCAACAATGAGCAGTTCTTC	CASSVEDYSNNEQFF
once	TRBV12-3/TRBV12-4	.	TRBJ2-7	TGTGCCAGCAGTTTTGCGGGCGAGCAGTACTTC	CASSFAGEQYF
once	TRBV11-1	.	TRBJ2-7	TGTGCCAGCAGCCTTCCGGGACGGCAAACCTACGAGCAGTACTTC	CASSLPGRQTYEQYF
.	TRBV6-2/TRBV6-3	.	TRBJ1-5	TGTGCCAGCAGCTCCTACGATCGAGATCAGCCCCAGCATTTT	CASSSYDRDQPQHF
.	TRBV6-5	.	TRBJ1-1	TGTGCCAGCAGTTACGACCGGACAGCCAACGGTGAAGCTTTCTTT	CASSYDRTANGEAFF
.	TRBV24-1	TRBD1	TRBJ2-3	TGTGCCACCAGTCCGGGACAGGGGGTAGATACGCAGTATTTT	CATSPGQGVDTQYF
.	TRBV27	TRBD1	TRBJ1-2	TGTGCCAGCAGTTCGACAGGGAACTATGGCTACACCTTC	CASSSTGNYGYTF
.	TRBV28	TRBD1	TRBJ1-2	TGTGCCAGCAGCCTCACAGGGGGCGGGAACTATGGCTACACCTTC	CASSLTGGGNYGYTF
.	TRBV29-1	.	TRBJ1-5	TGCAGCCCGAGGGGATCTGGCAATCAGCCCCAGCATTTT	CSPRGSGNQPQHF
.	TRBV6-5	.	TRBJ1-1	TGTGCCAGCAGTTACACCGGACCGGGCGAAGCTTTCTTT	CASSYTGPGEAFF
.	TRBV6-6	.	TRBJ2-1	TGTGCCAGCAGTTACGGCGGCAATGAGCAGTTCTTC	CASSYGGNEQFF
.	TRBV5-4	.	TRBJ1-6	TGTGCCAGCAGCTTGCAGGCGGACAATTCACCCCTCCACTTT	CASSLQADNSPLHF
.	TRBV29-1	.	TRBJ1-1	TGCAGCGTCTTACTGGGGGACGCTTTCTTT	CSVLLGDAFF
.	TRBV6-5	.	TRBJ1-1	TGTGCCAGCAGTTCCACACAGGGAGAAGCTTTCTTT	CASSSTQGEAFF
.	TRBV9	.	TRBJ2-7	TGTGCCAGCAGCCAGAGCGGCGGGGTCGACTACGAGCAGTACTTC	CASSQSGGVDYEQYF
.	TRBV28	.	TRBJ1-2	TGTGCCAGCAGTCGCGAGGCCTCTACCTTC	CASSREASTF
.	TRBV29-1	.	TRBJ1-2	TGCAGCGTTGAAGTCGGCGACGGAGGCTACACCTTC	CSVEVGDGGYTF
.	TRBV18	.	TRBJ2-3	TGTGCCAGCTCACCAGAAGGGGGTCGGACAGATACGCAGTATTTT	CASSPEGGRTDTQYF
.	TRBV7-6	TRBD2	TRBJ2-7	TGTGCCAGCAGCTTAGGGGGGGGACTAGGCTACGAGCAGTACTTC	CASSLGGGLGYEQYF
.	TRBV9	TRBD1	TRBJ1-2	TGTGCCAGCAGCGGGGACAGGATGGGCGGCTACACCTTC	CASSGDRMGGYTF
.	TRBV9	.	TRBJ2-7	TGTGCCAGCAGCGGACCCAGTGGAGGTGAGCAGTACTTC	CASSGPSGGEQYF
few	TRBV6-4	TRBD2	TRBJ2-3	TGTGCCAGCAGTGACTCGACTAGCGGGGGGGCAGATACGCAGTATTTT	CASSDSTSGGADTQYF
.	TRBV9	.	TRBJ1-1	TGTGCCAGCAGCCCCATCACTGAAGCTTTCTTT	CASSPITEAFF
.	TRBV6-5	.	TRBJ2-7	TGTGCCAGCAGCTCTGGTCCCTACGAGCAGTACTTC	CASSSGPYEQYF
.	TRBV19	.	TRBJ1-2	TGTGCCAGTACTCCTAAACGGGGCCGAGTAACTGATGGCTACACCTTC	CASTPKRGRVTDGYTF
.	TRBV29-1	TRBD2	TRBJ2-3	TGCAGCGTTGGGCTAGCGGTAGATACGCAGTATTTT	CSVGLAVDTQYF
.	TRBV27	TRBD1	TRBJ2-7	TGTGCCAGCAGTTCCCCGACAGGGTCCCTTTCCTACGAGCAGTACTTC	CASSSPTGSLSYEQYF
.	TRBV6-5	.	TRBJ2-2	TGTGCCAGCACGATGGGAGAAGACACCGGGGAGCTGTTTTTT	CASTMGEDTGELFF
.	TRBV19	TRBD2	TRBJ2-7	TGTGCCAGTAGTATTGGACTAGCGGGAGGGCCGAACTCCTACGAGCAGTACTTC	CASSIGLAGGPNSYEQYF
.	TRBV28	.	TRBJ2-7	TGTGCCAGCCATCCTCTCCTCGGGGCCCCCTACGAGCAGTACTTC	CASHPLLGAPYEQYF
.	TRBV7-8	.	TRBJ1-1	TGTGCCAGCAGCTTAGAGGGCGGGGGGCCATCTGAAGCTTTCTTT	CASSLEGGGPSEAFF
.	TRBV14	TRBD1	TRBJ1-2	TGTGCCAGCAGCCAAGGACAGGGGCATACCGGTGGCTACACCTTC	CASSQGQGHTGGYTF
.	TRBV7-2	TRBD2	TRBJ2-1	TGTGCCAGCAGCTTAGGGCTAGCGGGAGGCTATGAGCAGTTCTTC	CASSLGLAGGYEQFF
.	TRBV29-1	TRBD1	TRBJ1-3	TGCAGCATCCAAGGGGGCTTTGGAAACACCATATATTTT	CSIQGGFGNTIYF
once	TRBV10-3	.	TRBJ2-3	TGTGCCGGCAAAAAACTAGTTGGCACAGATACGCAGTATTTT	CAGKKLVGTDTQYF
.	TRBV7-2	.	TRBJ2-5	TGTGCCAGCAGCTTCCAGGGGAGTGGAGAGACCCAGTACTTC	CASSFQGSGETQYF
.	TRBV18	.	TRBJ2-7	TGTGCCAGCTCACTTACCGGGACACCAGGCTACGAGCAGTACTTC	CASSLTGTPGYEQYF
.	TRBV6-5	.	TRBJ2-5	TGTGCCAGCAGTTACTCGATTAGCCCCAACCAAGAGACCCAGTACTTC	CASSYSISPNQETQYF
.	TRBV7-3	TRBD1	TRBJ2-5	TGTGCCAGCAGCGGGGACAGTAAAGAGACCCAGTACTTC	CASSGDSKETQYF
.	TRBV6-5	TRBD1	TRBJ1-4	TGTGCCAGCAGTTACTCCGGGACAGGGGACGAAAAACTGTTTTTT	CASSYSGTGDEKLFF
.	TRBV6-5	.	TRBJ1-1	TGTGCCAGCAGTTACTCAGGGGCTGGATTAACTGAAGCTTTCTTT	CASSYSGAGLTEAFF
.	TRBV19	.	TRBJ1-2	TGTGCCAGTATGAGGGAAGGACTGGATGGCTACACCTTC	CASMREGLDGYTF
.	TRBV18	TRBD2	TRBJ2-1	TGTGCCAGCTCAGAAAGAGCGGGGGCCTTTGTCCATGAGCAGTTCTTC	CASSERAGAFVHEQFF